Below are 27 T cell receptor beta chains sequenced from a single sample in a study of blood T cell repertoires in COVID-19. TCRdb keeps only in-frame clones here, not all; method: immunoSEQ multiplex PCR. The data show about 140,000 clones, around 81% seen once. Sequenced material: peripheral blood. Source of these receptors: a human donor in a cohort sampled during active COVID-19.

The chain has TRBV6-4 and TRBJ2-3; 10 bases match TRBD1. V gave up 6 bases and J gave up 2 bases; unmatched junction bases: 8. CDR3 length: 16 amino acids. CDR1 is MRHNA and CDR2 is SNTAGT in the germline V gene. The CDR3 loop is CASSARGTGATDTQYF. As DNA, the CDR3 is TGTGCCAGCAGCGCTCGAGGGACAGGGGCCACAGATACGCAGTATTTT.

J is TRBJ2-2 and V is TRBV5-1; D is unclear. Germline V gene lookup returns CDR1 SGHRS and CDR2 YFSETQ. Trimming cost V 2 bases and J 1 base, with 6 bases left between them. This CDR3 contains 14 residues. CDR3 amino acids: CASSFDKNTGELFF. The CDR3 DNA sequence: TGCGCCAGCAGCTTTGACAAGAACACCGGGGAGCTGTTTTTT.

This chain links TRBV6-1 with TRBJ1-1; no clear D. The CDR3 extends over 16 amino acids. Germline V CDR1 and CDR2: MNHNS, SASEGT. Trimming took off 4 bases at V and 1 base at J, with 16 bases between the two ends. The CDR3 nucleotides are TGTGCCAGCAGTGCCTCTCGGAGGCGAACGAACACTGAAGCTTTCTTT. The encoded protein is CASSASRRRTNTEAFF.

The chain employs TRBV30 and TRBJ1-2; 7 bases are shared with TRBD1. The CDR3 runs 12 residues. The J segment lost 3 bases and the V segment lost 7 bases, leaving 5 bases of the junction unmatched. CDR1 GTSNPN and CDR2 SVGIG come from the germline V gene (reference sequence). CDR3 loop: CASTQGYYGYTF. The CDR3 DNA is TGTGCCTCCACACAGGGGTACTATGGCTACACCTTC.

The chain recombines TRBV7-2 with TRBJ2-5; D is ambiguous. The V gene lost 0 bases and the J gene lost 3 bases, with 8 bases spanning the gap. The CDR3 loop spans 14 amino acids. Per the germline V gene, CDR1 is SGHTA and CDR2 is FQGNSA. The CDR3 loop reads CASSLASVKETQYF. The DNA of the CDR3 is TGTGCCAGCAGCTTAGCCTCAGTGAAAGAGACCCAGTACTTC.

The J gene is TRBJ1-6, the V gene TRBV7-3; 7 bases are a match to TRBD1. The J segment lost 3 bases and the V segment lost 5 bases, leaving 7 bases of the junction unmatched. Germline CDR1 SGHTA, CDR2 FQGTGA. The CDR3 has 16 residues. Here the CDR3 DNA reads TGTGCCAGCAGCAAACAGGGGTCTGGCTATAATTCACCCCTCCACTTT. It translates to CASSKQGSGYNSPLHF.

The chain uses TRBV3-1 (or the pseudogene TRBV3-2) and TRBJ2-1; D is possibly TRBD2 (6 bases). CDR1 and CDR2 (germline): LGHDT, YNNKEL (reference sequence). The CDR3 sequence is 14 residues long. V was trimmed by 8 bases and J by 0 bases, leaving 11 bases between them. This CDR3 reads CASVGSSSYNEQFF. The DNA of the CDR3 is TGTGCCAGCGTCGGGAGTTCCTCCTACAATGAGCAGTTCTTC.

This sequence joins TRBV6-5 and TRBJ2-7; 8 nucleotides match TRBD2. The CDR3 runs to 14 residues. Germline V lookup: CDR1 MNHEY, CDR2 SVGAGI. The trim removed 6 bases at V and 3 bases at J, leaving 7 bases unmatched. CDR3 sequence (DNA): TGTGCCAGCAGCGCACCGGGACTAGTCTACGAGCAGTACTTC. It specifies CASSAPGLVYEQYF.

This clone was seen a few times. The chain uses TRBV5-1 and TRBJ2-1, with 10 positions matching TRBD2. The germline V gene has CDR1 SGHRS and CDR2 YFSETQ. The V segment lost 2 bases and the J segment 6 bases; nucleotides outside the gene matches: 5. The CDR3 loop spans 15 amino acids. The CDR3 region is CASSFTSGTFNEQFF. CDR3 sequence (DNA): TGCGCCAGCAGCTTCACTAGCGGGACCTTCAATGAGCAGTTCTTC.

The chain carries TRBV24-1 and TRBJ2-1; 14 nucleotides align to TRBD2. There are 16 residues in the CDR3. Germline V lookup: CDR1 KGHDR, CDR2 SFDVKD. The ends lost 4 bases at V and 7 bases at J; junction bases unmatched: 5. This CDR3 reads CATSDRGTSGRNEQFF. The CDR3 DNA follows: TGTGCCACCAGTGACCGTGGGACTAGCGGGAGAAATGAGCAGTTCTTC.

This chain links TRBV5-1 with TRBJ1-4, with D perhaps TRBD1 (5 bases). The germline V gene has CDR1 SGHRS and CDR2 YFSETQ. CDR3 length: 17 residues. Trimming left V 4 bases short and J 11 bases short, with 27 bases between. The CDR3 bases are TGCGCCAGCAGCATCGGGGTCGGATCAGGGTCGGAGGGGAAACTGTTTTTT. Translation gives CASSIGVGSGSEGKLFF. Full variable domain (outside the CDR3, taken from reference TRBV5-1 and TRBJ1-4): KAGVTQTPRYLIKTRGQQVTLSCSPISGHRSVSWYQQTPGQGLQFLFEYFSETQRNKGNFPGRFSGRQFSNSRSEMNVSTLELGDSALYLCASSIGVGSGSEGKLFFGSGTQLSVL.

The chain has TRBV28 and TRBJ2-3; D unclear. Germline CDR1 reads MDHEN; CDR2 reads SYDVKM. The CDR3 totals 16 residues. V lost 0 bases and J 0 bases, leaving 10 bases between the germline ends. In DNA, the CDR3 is TGTGCCAGCAGTTTATGGAGAGCACGTAGCACAGATACGCAGTATTTT. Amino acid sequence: CASSLWRARSTDTQYF.

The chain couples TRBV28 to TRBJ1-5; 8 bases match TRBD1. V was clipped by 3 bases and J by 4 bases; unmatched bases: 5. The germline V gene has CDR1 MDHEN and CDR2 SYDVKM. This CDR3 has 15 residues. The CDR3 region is CASSFLGQVNQPQHF. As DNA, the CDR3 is TGTGCCAGCAGTTTCTTGGGACAGGTAAATCAGCCCCAGCATTTT.

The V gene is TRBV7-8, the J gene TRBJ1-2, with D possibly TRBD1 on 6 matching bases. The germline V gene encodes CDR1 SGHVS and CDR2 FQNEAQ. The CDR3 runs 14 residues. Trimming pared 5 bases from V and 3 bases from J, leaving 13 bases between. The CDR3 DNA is TGTGCCAGCAGCATTCCAGGGGCAGACTATGGCTACACCTTC. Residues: CASSIPGADYGYTF.

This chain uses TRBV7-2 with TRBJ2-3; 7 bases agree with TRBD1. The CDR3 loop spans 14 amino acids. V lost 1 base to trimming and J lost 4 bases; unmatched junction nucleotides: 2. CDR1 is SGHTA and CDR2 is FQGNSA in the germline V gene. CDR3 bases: TGTGCCAGCAGCTTAGGACAGGGTGCAGATACGCAGTATTTT. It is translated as CASSLGQGADTQYF.

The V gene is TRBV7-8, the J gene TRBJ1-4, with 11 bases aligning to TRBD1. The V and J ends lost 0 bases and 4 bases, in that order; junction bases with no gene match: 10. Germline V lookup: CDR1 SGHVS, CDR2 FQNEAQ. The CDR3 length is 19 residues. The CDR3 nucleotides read TGTGCCAGCAGCTTAGCCGTACGTGTGGGACAGGGGGTTAATGAAAAACTGTTTTTT. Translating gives CASSLAVRVGQGVNEKLFF.

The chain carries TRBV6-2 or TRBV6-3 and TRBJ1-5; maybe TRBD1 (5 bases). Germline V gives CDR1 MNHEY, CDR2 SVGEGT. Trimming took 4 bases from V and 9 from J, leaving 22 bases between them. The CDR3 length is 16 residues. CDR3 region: CASSSLRGADDGPQHF. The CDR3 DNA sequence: TGTGCCAGCAGTTCCCTGCGCGGGGCAGACGACGGGCCCCAGCATTTT.

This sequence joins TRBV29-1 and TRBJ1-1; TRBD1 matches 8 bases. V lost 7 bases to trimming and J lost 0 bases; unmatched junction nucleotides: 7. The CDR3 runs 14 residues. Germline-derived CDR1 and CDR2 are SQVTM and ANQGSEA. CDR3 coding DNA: TGCAGCGCAGGGGACAGGCAACTGAACACTGAAGCTTTCTTT. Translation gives CSAGDRQLNTEAFF. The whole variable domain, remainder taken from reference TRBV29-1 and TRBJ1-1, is SAVISQKPSRDICQRGTSLTIQCQVDSQVTMMFWYRQQPGQSLTLIATANQGSEATYESGFVIDKFPISRPNLTFSTLTVSNMSPEDSSIYLCSAGDRQLNTEAFFGQGTRLTVV.

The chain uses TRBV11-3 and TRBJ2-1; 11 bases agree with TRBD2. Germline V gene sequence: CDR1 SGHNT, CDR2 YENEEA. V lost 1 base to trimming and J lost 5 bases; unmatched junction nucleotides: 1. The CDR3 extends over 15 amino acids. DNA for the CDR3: TGTGCCAGCAGCTTAGGACTAGCGGGACACAATGAGCAGTTCTTC. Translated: CASSLGLAGHNEQFF.

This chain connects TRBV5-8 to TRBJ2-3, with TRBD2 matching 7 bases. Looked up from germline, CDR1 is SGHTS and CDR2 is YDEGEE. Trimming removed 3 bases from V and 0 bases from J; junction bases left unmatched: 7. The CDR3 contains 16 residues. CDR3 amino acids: CASSSGGLPSTDTQYF. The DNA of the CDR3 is TGTGCCAGCAGCTCGGGGGGACTTCCTAGCACAGATACGCAGTATTTT.

CDR3 nucleotides: TGTGCCAGCAGCTTATGGATAGCGGACGGGGGCAATGAGCAGTTCTTC. It encodes CASSLWIADGGNEQFF. V is TRBV11-1 and J is TRBJ2-1; possibly TRBD2 for D (6 bases). The V gene lost 2 bases and the J gene lost 6 bases, with 17 bases spanning the gap. The CDR3 consists of 16 residues. Per germline, CDR1 SGHAT and CDR2 FQDESV (reference sequence).

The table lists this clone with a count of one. The CDR3 DNA follows: TGTGCCAGCAGCTACGGGACTAGCGTCCGTGCCACAGATACGCAGTATTTT. Its protein is CASSYGTSVRATDTQYF. The rearrangement links TRBV5-4 to TRBJ2-3; TRBD2 agrees at 10 bases. Germline CDR1 is SGHNT and CDR2 is YYREEE (reference sequence). J gave up 2 bases and V 3 bases, and 9 bases lay outside the gene matches. The CDR3 consists of 17 residues.

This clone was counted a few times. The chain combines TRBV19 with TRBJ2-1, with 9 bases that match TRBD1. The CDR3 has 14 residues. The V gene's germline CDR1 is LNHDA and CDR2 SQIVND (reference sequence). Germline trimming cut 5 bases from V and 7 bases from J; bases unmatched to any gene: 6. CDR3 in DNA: TGTGCCAGTAGTCCGGGACAGGGTAAGAATGAGCAGTTCTTC. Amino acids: CASSPGQGKNEQFF.

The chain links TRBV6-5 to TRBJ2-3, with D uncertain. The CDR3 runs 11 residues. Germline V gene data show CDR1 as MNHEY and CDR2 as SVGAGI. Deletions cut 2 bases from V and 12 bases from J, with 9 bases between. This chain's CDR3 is CASSYMGSQYF. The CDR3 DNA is TGTGCCAGCAGTTACATGGGCTCCCAGTATTTT.

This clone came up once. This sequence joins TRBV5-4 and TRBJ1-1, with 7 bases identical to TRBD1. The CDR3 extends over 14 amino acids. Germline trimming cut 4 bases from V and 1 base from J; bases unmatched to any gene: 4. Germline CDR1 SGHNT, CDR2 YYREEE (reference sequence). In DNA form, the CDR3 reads TGTGCCAGCAGCCGGGACAGTAGGAACACTGAAGCTTTCTTT. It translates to CASSRDSRNTEAFF.

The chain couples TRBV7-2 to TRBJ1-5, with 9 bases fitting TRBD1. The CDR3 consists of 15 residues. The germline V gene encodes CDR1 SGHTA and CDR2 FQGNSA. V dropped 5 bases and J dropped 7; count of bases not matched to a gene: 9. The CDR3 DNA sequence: TGTGCCAGCAGCACTCAAACAGGGGGCGGGCAGCCCCAGCATTTT. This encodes CASSTQTGGGQPQHF.

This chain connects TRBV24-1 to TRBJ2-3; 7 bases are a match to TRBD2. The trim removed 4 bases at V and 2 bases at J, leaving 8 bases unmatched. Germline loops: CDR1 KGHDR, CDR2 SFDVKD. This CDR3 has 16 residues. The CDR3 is CATSDPGTTNTDTQYF. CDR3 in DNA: TGTGCCACCAGTGACCCCGGGACTACAAACACAGATACGCAGTATTTT.